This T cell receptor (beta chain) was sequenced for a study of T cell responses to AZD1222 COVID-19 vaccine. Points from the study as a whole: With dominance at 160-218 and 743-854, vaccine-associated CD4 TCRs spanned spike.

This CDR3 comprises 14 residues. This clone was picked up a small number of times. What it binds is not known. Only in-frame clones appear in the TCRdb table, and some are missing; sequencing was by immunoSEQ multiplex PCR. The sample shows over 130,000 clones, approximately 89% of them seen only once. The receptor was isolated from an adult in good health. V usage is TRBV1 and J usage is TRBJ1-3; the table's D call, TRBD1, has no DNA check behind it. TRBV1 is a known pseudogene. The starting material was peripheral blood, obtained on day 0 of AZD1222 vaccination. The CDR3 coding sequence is TGCACCAGCAGCCAAGATCAATCTGGAAACACCATATATTTT. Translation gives CTSSQDQSGNTIYF.